The present T cell receptor (beta chain) was sequenced within a study of cytomegalovirus exposure and HLA in healthy donors. V was trimmed by 2 bases and J by 0 bases, leaving 4 bases between them. CDR1 SNHLY and CDR2 FYNNEI come from the germline V gene. CDR3 length: 13 residues. A multiplex PCR was run with 60 Vbeta primers and 13 Jbeta primers. Only in-frame clones appear in the TCRdb table, and some are missing; sequencing was by immunoSEQ multiplex PCR. The table has 100,000 to 150,000 clones, approximately 80% seen once. General study findings and limits: Generally TCR sequences proved uncommon, though certain public TCRs appeared in numerous donors.

This clone was picked up one time. Its antigen is not identified. V usage is TRBV2 and J usage is TRBJ1-2; D call uncertain. The receptor was isolated from a man aged 30-40 years in good health and CMV-seronegative. Material: PBMCs. CDR3 in amino acids: CASSETANYGYTF. Written as DNA, the CDR3 is TGTGCCAGCAGTGAAACAGCTAACTATGGCTACACCTTC.